This T cell receptor beta chain was recovered during a study of radiation and T cells in renal cell carcinoma (dated by TCRdb to 2019 to 2021). Regarding the study in general: Samples were obtained from a clinical trial, in which 15 Gy stereotactic body radiation therapy was delivered to primary renal cell carcinomas and nephrectomy was performed 4 weeks later. In total, approximately 54 samples, comprising around 25 tumors and some 27 peripheral blood samples, were subjected to TCR beta sequencing. In the approximately 49 samples combined, 4,016,671 unique CDR3 nucleotide sequences were found, encoding roughly 2,500,000 unique CDR3 amino acid sequences.

As for this clone: Its antigen is currently not known. No much larger clonotype is one base removed from it; base qualities were not supplied.

What the time point label conveys for this sample: blood 2 weeks post-SBRT. Explained via the paper, the treatment or condition label denotes: 15 Gy SBRT to primary tumor, nephrectomy 4 weeks later. Serial peripheral blood from radiation-treated patients was sampled at baseline, 2 weeks and 4 weeks after SBRT to track tumor-enriched clonotypes. Every patient's renal cell carcinoma showed clear cell pathology. The QIAamp DNA Blood Mini Kit (Qiagen) was used to prepare genomic DNA for TCR sequencing. The analyses included only samples that passed all quality control checks. What the authors observed across the whole study: With a single-armed trial design, the study had no way to address how radiation dose or scheduling affects the TCR repertoire. Blood repertoire dynamics were not followed beyond 4 weeks after treatment. Top tumor clonotypes rose in blood from baseline to 2 weeks post-radiation, then contracted by 4 weeks, suggesting transient expansion of tumor-resident clones. Because no pretreatment tumor biopsies were available, whether clonotypes were present in the tumor at baseline could not be determined.

The immunoSEQ kit was used, according to the manufacturer's recommendations, to generate TCR beta libraries from genomic DNA. For library preparation, a first multiplex PCR was performed with proprietary primers, followed by a second PCR in which unique barcodes were added, and bead cleanups were performed after each round. Each sample batch included a kit-provided positive control reaction and a negative control reaction. The final libraries were assessed on an Agilent 4200 TapeStation D1000 ScreenTape, pooled by volume, and quantified by qPCR. Sequencing was performed on an Illumina NextSeq500 using a MidOutput 150-cycle cartridge, with 156 Read1 cycles, 15 Index1 cycles, and the kit custom primers. The pooled library was loaded at about 0.96 pM, and roughly 18% PhiX control was spiked in. The authors' analysis ran thus. Vendor-processed data were analyzed in R, with a clonotype defined as all T cells sharing the same CDR3 nucleotide sequence. In the clone abundance analyses, frequencies in each sample were normalized to that sample's 10,000 most abundant clones. Before analysis, public T cell clones were removed, and these numbered fewer than six per sample on average. A difference in abundance of at least 32-fold between compartments was used to define tumor-enriched and baseline blood-enriched clonotypes. Clonotypes expanded or contracted between blood time points were identified with a beta-binomial differential abundance model. The Baroni-Urbani and Buser coefficient was used to measure tumor-blood repertoire similarity, and groups were compared with two-tailed Wilcoxon tests in R. TCRdb stores this immuneACCESS table with in-frame sequences only. Part of the clones is absent; in the studies checked, under half of the shortfall reflects unresolved V genes, and no reason is known for the rest. V, J and clone size are taken as reported in that table, and D and trimming were inferred from the DNA itself. The sample includes 100,000 to 150,000 clones, with approximately 90% observed a single time. The ten biggest clones cover 5.5% to 6.5% of the sample.

From the cysteine through the phenylalanine, the CDR3 covers 16 amino acids. This entry keeps only the CDR3 DNA: 48 bases, framed from base 1. The CDR1 and CDR2 encoded by the germline V gene are SGHVS and FQNEAQ. V lost 2 bases and J lost 4 bases; the stretch between them is 18 bases long. This specimen was blood, taken from a patient whose treatment included radiotherapy and nephrectomy. The sequence derives from a woman between 70 and 85 years old with renal cell carcinoma. This receptor chain uses TRBV7-8 and TRBJ2-7, with TRBD1 perhaps the D gene, on 5 matching bases. The CDR3 corresponds to CASSLNSARAPYEQYF. The DNA sequence is as follows: TGTGCCAGCAGCTTAAATTCGGCCAGGGCCCCTTACGAGCAGTACTTC.